This T cell receptor (beta chain) stems from a study of neurological immune-mediated disorders. Notes on the study in general: No CDR3 amino acid sequences were shared by expanded clones across subjects, suggesting private repertoires in all groups.

The V and J ends lost 6 bases and 6 bases respectively, with 14 bases between them. The CDR3 is 13 amino acids. Per the germline V gene, CDR1 is DFQATT and CDR2 is SNEGSKA (reference sequence). Time point in this sample: longitudinal time-point 3. TCRdb reprocessed the 5' RACE reads with MiXCR, giving one entry per CDR3 protein. The data contain approximately 80,000 distinct CDR3 sequences, 4.3% of them seen just once; the ten biggest clones take up about 5.7%. Sample share makes this clonotype medium-sized (0.01 to 0.1%). What it binds is unknown. The sequence was collected from a woman aged 55-70 years with multiple sclerosis. Sequencing was carried out using PBMCs. The chain joins TRBV20-1 to TRBJ2-2; the D gene is possibly TRBD2 (5 bases). The chain's CDR3 is CSAEGYLAGELFF. CDR3 DNA sequence: TGCAGTGCCGAGGGTTATTTGGCCGGGGAGCTGTTTTTT.